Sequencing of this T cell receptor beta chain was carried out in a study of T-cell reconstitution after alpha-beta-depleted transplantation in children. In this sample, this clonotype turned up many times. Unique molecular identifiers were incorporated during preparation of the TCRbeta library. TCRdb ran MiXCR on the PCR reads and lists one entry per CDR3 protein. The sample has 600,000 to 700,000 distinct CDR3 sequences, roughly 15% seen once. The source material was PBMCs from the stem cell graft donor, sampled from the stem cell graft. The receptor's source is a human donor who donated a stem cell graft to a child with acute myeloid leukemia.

In nucleotides, the CDR3 is TGTGCCAGCAGCCCCGGAGGGGGCGTGGAGACCCAGTACTTC. This sequence encodes CASSPGGGVETQYF. The genes are TRBV9 and TRBJ2-5, with a possible D match to TRBD1 (7 bases). Trimming left V 4 bases short and J 5 bases short, with 15 bases between. Germline V gives CDR1 SGDLS, CDR2 YYNGEE. CDR3 length: 14 amino acids.